This section outlines one TCR beta chain sequence together with its context. What it binds is not known. Collected material from alopecia areata patients comprised lesional scalp punch biopsies and peripheral blood. The sample belongs to a study of CD8+ T cells in alopecia areata. About the study: Treated patients received oral tofacitinib, 5 to 10 mg twice daily. Notes on the study in general: Scalp repertoires also include resident alphabeta T cells from normal skin.

The CDR3 has 14 residues. CDR1 is SGDLS, CDR2 YYNGEE, per germline. Trimming pared 3 bases from V and 3 bases from J, leaving 12 bases between. TCR sequencing used cDNA made by reverse transcription of extracted RNA. Libraries were prepared by immunoSEQ multiplex PCR; TCRdb keeps only in-frame clonotypes and omits some of them. The sample comprises approximately 11,000 clones, 55% to 65% of which are singletons, and about 8.1% rests with the top ten. Sequenced material: skin, taken at week 0. The chain combines TRBV9 with TRBJ1-1; tentative D call: TRBD1 (5 bases). The source of this sequence is a human donor with alopecia areata. DNA for the CDR3: TGTGCCAGCAGCGCCGGACCCAGGGACACTGAAGCTTTCTTT. It translates to CASSAGPRDTEAFF. Drawing the rest from reference TRBV9 and TRBJ1-1, the complete variable domain is DSGVTQTPKHLITATGQRVTLRCSPRSGDLSVYWYQQSLDQGLQFLIQYYNGEERAKGNILERFSAQQFPDLHSELNLSSLELGDSALYFCASSAGPRDTEAFFGQGTRLTVV.